Presented here are 32 T cell receptor beta chains from one specimen sequenced in a study of response to subunit inactivated influenza vaccine (dated by TCRdb to 2016 to 2019). The method behind the library was RT-PCR. Instrument on record: Illumina HiSeq 2500. TCRdb reanalyzed the raw reads on its own, using fastp at Q25 for trimming and MiXCR for clone calling, and kept in-frame beta chains. Every distinct CDR3 protein forms one entry, paired with its most common genes and DNA. The table for this sample lists 530,000 or so distinct CDR3 sequences; less than 30% of them were counted only once. 1.9% of the sample is taken by the ten largest. This material consisted of CD4+ T cells sorted from PBMCs, taken 4 to 6 days after vaccination. These receptors all come from a middle-aged man who received an inactivated influenza vaccine. Donor details come from another sample of the same person, matched by shared clones.

This sequence joins TRBV29-1 and TRBJ1-3; D gene uncertain. Germline loops: CDR1 SQVTM, CDR2 ANQGSEA. V was clipped by 8 bases and J by 3 bases, with 8 bases between them. There are 11 residues in the CDR3. CDR3 protein: CSTQVGNTIYF. For the CDR3, the DNA is TGCAGCACGCAGGTTGGAAACACCATATATTTT.

This clonotype has a handful of counts. This rearrangement joins TRBV12-3 or TRBV12-4 to TRBJ2-1; TRBD1 matches 8 bases. The CDR3 is 14 residues long. Unmatched junction bases numbered 5, after V lost 5 bases and J lost 5 bases. The CDR3 spells CASSPGTGHNEQFF. DNA of the CDR3: TGTGCCAGCAGTCCCGGGACAGGACACAATGAGCAGTTCTTC.

This clonotype occurred many times. The chain employs TRBV7-2 and TRBJ2-3, with unresolved D. The CDR3 covers 14 residues. Germline V gives CDR1 SGHTA, CDR2 FQGNSA. The V end was cut by 1 base, the J end by 2 bases, with 7 bases between. The DNA for the CDR3 is TGTGCCAGCAGCTTAGGGCCGCTCACAGATACGCAGTATTTT. Translation gives CASSLGPLTDTQYF.

This clonotype was detected a few times. The chain links TRBV12-3 or TRBV12-4 to TRBJ2-2; maybe TRBD2 (6 bases). V was clipped by 2 bases and J by 6 bases, with 13 bases between them. The CDR3 contains 15 residues. CDR3 nucleotide sequence: TGTGCCAGCAGTTTACGAGGAGGGCGGGCCGGGGAGCTGTTTTTT. It codes for CASSLRGGRAGELFF.

This clonotype was detected a few times. This chain uses TRBV4-3 with TRBJ1-5; possibly TRBD1 for D (5 bases). This CDR3 is 15 amino acids long. The germline V gene encodes CDR1 LGHNA and CDR2 YSLEER. Trimming removed 4 bases at V and 3 bases at J, with 13 bases between. The CDR3 sequence is CASSLDSVNNQPQHF. The CDR3 nucleotides read TGCGCCAGCAGCCTAGACAGTGTCAACAATCAGCCCCAGCATTTT.

This clonotype showed up just a few times. V gene TRBV12-3 or TRBV12-4 combines with J gene TRBJ2-6, with 9 bases lining up with TRBD1. The CDR3 has 14 amino acids. With 4 bases clipped from V and 8 bases from J, the junction kept 3 bases outside the gene matches. The CDR3 region is CASSSGQGSNVLTF. The CDR3 DNA reads TGTGCCAGCAGTTCGGGACAGGGTTCCAACGTCCTGACTTTC.

The genes are TRBV5-6 and TRBJ2-2; D is unclear. The germline V gene encodes CDR1 SGHDT and CDR2 YYEEEE. The V end was cut by 3 bases, the J end by 8 bases, with 8 bases between. This CDR3 comprises 12 residues. The CDR3 nucleotides are TGTGCCAGCAGCTGGCGGCCGGGGGAGCTGTTTTTT. It is translated as CASSWRPGELFF.

This clonotype turned up a few times. The V call is TRBV18, the J call TRBJ2-1, with 12 bases fitting TRBD2. The V and J ends lost 4 bases and 5 bases, in that order; junction bases with no gene match: 3. The CDR3 sequence is 15 residues long. Germline-derived CDR1 and CDR2 are KGHSH and LQKENI. The CDR3 region is CASSHRLAGDNEQFF. The CDR3 DNA reads TGTGCCAGCTCACACCGACTAGCGGGGGACAATGAGCAGTTCTTC.

About this clonotype itself: At one boundary the junction diverges from the germline segment, which might be a read error. CDR3 DNA: TGTGCCAGCAGCTTGAACGGGGTAGGCAAAAACATTCATTACTTC. It specifies CASSLNGVGKNIHYF. This chain connects TRBV5-5 to TRBJ2-4, with D perhaps TRBD2 (5 bases). CDR3 length equals 15 residues. Germline V gene lookup returns CDR1 SGHKS and CDR2 YYEKEE (reference sequence).

The J gene is TRBJ2-7, the V gene TRBV12-3 or TRBV12-4; D is perhaps TRBD2 (6 bases). Trimming shortened V by 3 bases and J by 6 bases, and 12 bases separated the two germline ends. The CDR3 is made up of 13 amino acids. Here the CDR3 DNA reads TGTGCCAGCAGTTTCTCGGGGGTAGGCGAGCAGTACTTC. It translates to CASSFSGVGEQYF.

The chain recombines TRBV6-6 with TRBJ2-1; a possible D gene is TRBD2 (6 bases). Looked up from germline, CDR1 is MNHNY and CDR2 is SVGAGI (reference sequence). This CDR3 region has 11 residues. CDR3 loop: CFGSYYNEQFF. CDR3 nucleotide sequence: TGTTTCGGGAGCTATTACAATGAGCAGTTCTTC.

The chain uses TRBV6-2 or TRBV6-3 and TRBJ2-3; 8 positions match TRBD2. After removal of 6 bases from V and 6 bases from J, the junction contained 5 bases not matched to a gene. This CDR3 is built from 13 residues. The germline gives CDR1 MNHEY, CDR2 SVGEGT. This chain's CDR3 is CASRLSGSDTQYF. CDR3 nucleotide sequence: TGTGCCAGCAGACTCAGCGGGAGCGATACGCAGTATTTT.

The chain combines TRBV9 with TRBJ1-2; 9 positions match TRBD1. Germline loops: CDR1 SGDLS, CDR2 YYNGEE. The CDR3 contains 15 residues. Germline trimming cut 0 bases from V and 4 bases from J; bases unmatched to any gene: 4. Here the CDR3 DNA reads TGTGCCAGCAGCGTAGCTCGGGACAGGGTCTATGGCTACACCTTC. Its translation: CASSVARDRVYGYTF.

In this sample, this clonotype turned up a few times. The chain employs TRBV7-2 and TRBJ2-3; possible D gene TRBD1, 5 bases. The CDR3 is made up of 13 amino acids. Trimming removed 6 bases at V and 4 bases at J, with 11 bases between. Germline V CDR1 and CDR2: SGHTA, FQGNSA. DNA for the CDR3: TGTGCCAGCAGGTTCCAGGGTGCAGATACGCAGTATTTT. Translated: CASRFQGADTQYF.

The rearrangement uses TRBV5-1 and TRBJ2-7, with 10 bases identical to TRBD1. The CDR3 is 16 amino acids. CDR1 and CDR2 (germline): SGHRS, YFSETQ. V lost 1 base and J lost 5; bases outside the gene matches: 9. CDR3 coding DNA: TGCGCCAGCAGCTTGCCCGGGACAGGGGCCAGGGACGAGCAGTACTTC. The encoded protein is CASSLPGTGARDEQYF.

The table lists this clonotype with a few counts. The V call is TRBV21-1, the J call TRBJ2-7; the table's TRBD2 call for D was not verified on the DNA. TRBV21-1 is designated a pseudogene. This CDR3 has 16 residues. CDR3 sequence reads: CASSKAQRGASYEQYF. CDR3 coding DNA: TGTGCCAGCAGCAAAGCTCAGCGGGGGGCTTCCTACGAGCAGTACTTC.

The chain uses TRBV12-3 or TRBV12-4 and TRBJ1-5; D remains unclear. Deletions cut 2 bases from V and 0 bases from J, with 17 bases between. The CDR3 is 18 amino acids. CDR3 in DNA: TGTGCCAGCAGTTTATCACCCGGGATCCTTCATAGCAATCAGCCCCAGCATTTT. This codes for CASSLSPGILHSNQPQHF.

The CDR3 loop is CASSLSGVGYTF. Written as DNA, the CDR3 is TGTGCCAGCAGTTTATCTGGTGTTGGCTACACCTTC. The chain joins TRBV12-3 or TRBV12-4 to TRBJ1-2; D gene unclear. The ends were cut back, 2 bases at V and 7 bases at J, with 8 bases in the middle. The CDR3 loop spans 12 amino acids.

The chain combines TRBV20-1 with TRBJ2-3; no clear D gene. This CDR3 spans 12 amino acids. The germline gives CDR1 DFQATT, CDR2 SNEGSKA (reference sequence). Here the CDR3 reads CSGTAMLDTQYF. The CDR3 DNA reads as TGCAGCGGTACCGCGATGTTAGATACGCAGTATTTT.

The chain recombines TRBV24-1 with TRBJ2-3; no definite D call. The CDR3 length is 16 residues. Germline V gives CDR1 KGHDR, CDR2 SFDVKD. V shed 3 bases and J shed 6 bases, with 18 bases lying between them. In DNA form, the CDR3 reads TGTGCCACCAGTGATCCTCAAGTGACGGCCCAGGATACGCAGTATTTT. Translated, it gives CATSDPQVTAQDTQYF.

In this sample, this clonotype turned up a few times. V gene TRBV20-1 combines with J gene TRBJ2-1; tentatively, D is TRBD2 (6 bases). Deletions cut 4 bases from V and 10 bases from J, with 17 bases between. CDR3 length: 13 residues. Per germline, CDR1 DFQATT and CDR2 SNEGSKA (reference sequence). The DNA for the CDR3 is TGCAGTGCTACCGGAGGAGGGTTGGGGGAGCAGTTCTTC. Its translation: CSATGGGLGEQFF.

This clonotype occurred a few times. The CDR3 loop reads CASSEFGGRGETQYF. Written as DNA, the CDR3 is TGTGCCAGCAGTGAATTCGGGGGGCGCGGGGAGACCCAGTACTTC. This chain joins TRBV25-1 and TRBJ2-5; possibly TRBD2 for D (7 bases). The V end was cut by 1 base, the J end by 5 bases, with 14 bases between. The CDR3 loop spans 15 amino acids. Germline V gives CDR1 MGHDK, CDR2 SYGVNS.

This chain links TRBV10-2 with TRBJ1-1, with D possibly being TRBD1 (6 bases). CDR3 length equals 13 residues. The germline V and J ends were trimmed by 10 bases and 2 bases, with 14 bases remaining between them. The germline CDR1 and CDR2 sequences are WSHSY and SAAADI. The chain's CDR3 is CATTGAGNTEAFF. In DNA, the CDR3 is TGCGCCACCACGGGGGCAGGAAACACTGAAGCTTTCTTT.

This clonotype was seen a handful of times. The chain uses TRBV7-8 and TRBJ2-5, with D perhaps being TRBD1 or TRBD2 (6 bases each). The CDR3 is 17 amino acids. Germline V lookup: CDR1 SGHVS, CDR2 FQNEAQ. Between the trimmed V and J ends, which lost 5 bases and 2 bases, there was a span of 21 bases. CDR3 amino acids: CASSLERGWGAQETQYF. Written as DNA, the CDR3 is TGTGCCAGCAGCCTAGAACGGGGTTGGGGGGCTCAAGAGACCCAGTACTTC.

This clonotype was seen only once. The chain uses TRBV11-2 and TRBJ2-7; 8 nucleotides agree with TRBD1. Germline assignment: CDR1 SGHAT and CDR2 FQNNGV. The CDR3 spans 17 residues. The V and J ends lost 3 bases and 1 base, in that order; junction bases with no gene match: 11. The CDR3: CASSLGYTGGRSYEQYF. Here the CDR3 DNA reads TGTGCCAGCAGCTTGGGGTATACAGGGGGACGTTCCTACGAGCAGTACTTC.

V and J are TRBV5-5 and TRBJ2-5; D not resolved. With 0 bases removed from V and 0 bases from J, the gap between germline ends came to 15 bases. The CDR3 has 17 residues. Per the germline V gene, CDR1 is SGHKS and CDR2 is YYEKEE (reference sequence). The CDR3 here is CASSLGDQGRYQETQYF. CDR3 nucleotide sequence: TGTGCCAGCAGCTTGGGTGACCAAGGGCGGTACCAAGAGACCCAGTACTTC.

Only a few counts were recorded for this clonotype. The chain couples TRBV15 to TRBJ2-1; 7 bases align to TRBD1. CDR3 length: 15 residues. The germline V gene encodes CDR1 LNHNV and CDR2 YYDKDF (reference sequence). Trimming cost V 3 bases and J 2 bases; bases outside gene matches: 4. The CDR3 bases are TGTGCCACCAGCAGGCGACAGGGTCCCTACAATGAGCAGTTCTTC. This translates into CATSRRQGPYNEQFF.

The chain employs TRBV3-1 and TRBJ2-5, with 13 bases identical to TRBD2. The CDR3 sequence is 16 residues long. Germline V lookup: CDR1 LGHDT, CDR2 YNNKEL (reference sequence). Germline trimming cut 5 bases from V and 1 base from J; bases unmatched to any gene: 4. The CDR3 region is CASSRLAGGLQETQYF. The CDR3 DNA reads TGTGCCAGCAGCAGACTAGCGGGGGGTCTCCAAGAGACCCAGTACTTC.

In this sample, this clonotype turned up a few times. This chain connects TRBV4-3 to TRBJ2-7, with TRBD1 matching over 9 bases. The V and J ends lost 2 bases and 0 bases, in that order; junction bases with no gene match: 14. The CDR3 has 19 residues. Germline lookup yields CDR1 LGHNA and CDR2 YSLEER. The CDR3: CASSQTGGTGPYFSYEQYF. The CDR3, as DNA: TGCGCCAGCAGCCAAACAGGGGGGACAGGGCCTTATTTCTCCTACGAGCAGTACTTC.

The J gene is TRBJ2-4, the V gene TRBV29-1; D might be TRBD2 (6 bases). Trimming pared 6 bases from V and 0 bases from J, leaving 9 bases between. This CDR3 is 13 amino acids long. Germline values: CDR1 SQVTM, CDR2 ANQGSEA. The CDR3 sequence: CSVPGLAKNIQYF. The CDR3 bases are TGCAGCGTCCCGGGACTAGCCAAAAACATTCAGTACTTC.

With regard to this clonotype: A junction boundary mismatches the germline segment, possibly from a read error. The rearrangement joins TRBV9 to TRBJ2-2; the D is unclear. Germline V gene data show CDR1 as SGDLS and CDR2 as YYNGEE. The CDR3 is made up of 14 amino acids. The CDR3 region is CASSVGTNTRELFF. Written as DNA, the CDR3 is TGTGCCAGCAGCGTCGGAACGAACACCCGGGAGCTGTTTTTT.

This clonotype came up a few times. The CDR3 region is CASSLNAMAGYTF. The DNA of the CDR3 is TGTGCCAGCAGCTTAAATGCTATGGCGGGCTACACCTTC. The chain has TRBV7-2 and TRBJ1-2, with no clear D. Germline CDR1 is SGHTA and CDR2 is FQGNSA. CDR3 size: 13 residues. Trimming cost V 2 bases and J 8 bases, with 12 bases left between them.